These 31 T cell receptor beta chains came from one sample sequenced in a study of cytotoxic CD8 clonotypes in ibrutinib-treated CLL. Only in-frame clones appear in the TCRdb table, and some are missing; sequencing was by immunoSEQ multiplex PCR. Among over 40,000 clones listed, roughly 85% were seen once. The input for sequencing was PBMCs, taken after 24 months of ibrutinib treatment. The receptors stem from a human donor with chronic lymphocytic leukemia.

The chain recombines TRBV19 with TRBJ2-2; D gene ambiguous. CDR1 is LNHDA, CDR2 SQIVND, per germline (reference sequence). V was pared by 6 bases and J by 0 bases, with 5 bases between. The CDR3 is made up of 13 amino acids. Written as DNA, the CDR3 is TGTGCCAGTAGGCAGTCGAACACCGGGGAGCTGTTTTTT. It encodes CASRQSNTGELFF.

The V gene is TRBV7-9, the J gene TRBJ2-2, with 9 bases identical to TRBD1. After removal of 1 base from V and 5 bases from J, the junction contained 8 bases not matched to a gene. Germline V CDR1 and CDR2: SEHNR, FQNEAQ (reference sequence). This CDR3 region has 17 residues. This CDR3 reads CASSLVAGQGWTGELFF. CDR3 sequence (DNA): TGTGCCAGCAGCTTAGTTGCGGGACAGGGATGGACCGGGGAGCTGTTTTTT.

The chain couples TRBV27 to TRBJ2-7; tentatively, D is TRBD1 (6 bases). The CDR3 spans 14 residues. Trimming shortened V by 0 bases and J by 7 bases, and 13 bases separated the two germline ends. The germline CDR1 and CDR2 sequences are MNHEY and SMNVEV (reference sequence). The CDR3 sequence is CASSLSKSGDEQYF. CDR3 nucleotides: TGTGCCAGCAGTTTATCGAAGTCAGGGGATGAGCAGTACTTC.

The chain employs TRBV7-8 and TRBJ2-7; the match to TRBD1 covers 8 bases. The ends lost 0 bases at V and 4 bases at J; junction bases unmatched: 11. CDR1 and CDR2 (germline): SGHVS, FQNEAQ. The CDR3 consists of 17 residues. DNA for the CDR3: TGTGCCAGCAGCTTAGCATCCCTTCAGGGGGCTGGGTACGAGCAGTACTTC. Its translation is CASSLASLQGAGYEQYF.

This chain joins TRBV5-1 and TRBJ2-1; 9 bases align to TRBD2. The CDR3 contains 15 residues. Germline trimming cut 0 bases from V and 6 bases from J; bases unmatched to any gene: 4. Germline CDR1 reads SGHRS; CDR2 reads YFSETQ. CDR3 region: CASSLEVAGANEQFF. The CDR3 bases are TGCGCCAGCAGCTTGGAGGTAGCGGGAGCCAATGAGCAGTTCTTC.

The rearrangement joins TRBV28 to TRBJ2-6, with D perhaps matching TRBD1 (5 bases). Germline-derived CDR1 and CDR2 are MDHEN and SYDVKM. The CDR3 is 15 amino acids. V lost 8 bases to trimming and J lost 0 bases, with 11 bases between them. CDR3 DNA: TGTGCCAGCGGGGCCCCGAGCTCTGGGGCCAACGTCCTGACTTTC. Amino acids: CASGAPSSGANVLTF.

This chain uses TRBV6-1 with TRBJ2-1; 7 bases fit TRBD2. In germline, CDR1 is MNHNS, CDR2 SASEGT. This CDR3 has 14 residues. V trimming: 6 bases; J trimming: 0 bases; junction bases outside the gene matches: 2. The CDR3 bases are TGTGCCAGCAGCGAGCGGGGCTCCTACAATGAGCAGTTCTTC. Protein sequence: CASSERGSYNEQFF.

The chain employs TRBV19 and TRBJ2-1; possibly TRBD2 for D (5 bases). The length of the CDR3 is 16 residues. CDR1 is LNHDA and CDR2 is SQIVND in the germline V gene (reference sequence). The V end was cut by 2 bases, the J end by 2 bases, with 13 bases between. The CDR3 sequence is CASSISPGEPYNEQFF. CDR3 coding DNA: TGTGCCAGTAGTATATCCCCCGGGGAGCCCTACAATGAGCAGTTCTTC.

V and J are TRBV19 and TRBJ2-3, with D possibly TRBD1 on 5 matching bases. The CDR3 contains 15 residues. Trimming removed 1 base from V and 1 base from J, with 9 bases in between. The germline gives CDR1 LNHDA, CDR2 SQIVND (reference sequence). CDR3 DNA sequence: TGTGCCAGTAGTATAGGACAGCCACGCACAGATACGCAGTATTTT. Its protein is CASSIGQPRTDTQYF.

This clone was seen only once. This chain joins TRBV6-5 and TRBJ2-1; the match to TRBD2 covers 9 bases. This CDR3 has 15 residues. V dropped 4 bases and J dropped 7; count of bases not matched to a gene: 8. Germline CDR1 and CDR2: MNHEY and SVGAGI. The CDR3 sequence is CASSSVRLAGNEQFF. The CDR3 DNA reads as TGTGCCAGCAGTTCAGTTCGGCTAGCGGGAAATGAGCAGTTCTTC.

The V gene is TRBV6-5, the J gene TRBJ2-2; 7 bases are shared with TRBD2. This CDR3 is 15 amino acids long. The trim removed 3 bases at V and 4 bases at J, leaving 5 bases unmatched. Germline values: CDR1 MNHEY, CDR2 SVGAGI. CDR3 sequence reads: CASSYGGSPTGELFF. The CDR3 DNA follows: TGTGCCAGCAGTTATGGCGGGAGTCCCACCGGGGAGCTGTTTTTT.

This clone was recorded only once. This chain connects TRBV5-6 to TRBJ1-2; the D is unclear. CDR1 and CDR2 (germline): SGHDT, YYEEEE. This CDR3 spans 15 amino acids. The germline V and J ends were trimmed by 1 base and 7 bases, with 17 bases remaining between them. The chain's CDR3 is CASSLNILGRRGYTF. CDR3 nucleotide sequence: TGTGCCAGCAGCTTGAATATTCTAGGACGGCGTGGCTACACCTTC. Using reference TRBV5-6 and TRBJ1-2 for the parts outside the CDR3, the full variable domain is DAGVTQSPTHLIKTRGQQVTLRCSPKSGHDTVSWYQQALGQGPQFIFQYYEEEERQRGNFPDRFSGHQFPNYSSELNVNALLLGDSALYLCASSLNILGRRGYTFGSGTRLTVV.

This chain uses TRBV19 with TRBJ2-1; unclear D gene. The CDR3 extends over 13 amino acids. Germline-derived CDR1 and CDR2 are LNHDA and SQIVND (reference sequence). Trimming shortened V by 3 bases and J by 5 bases, and 8 bases separated the two germline ends. CDR3 protein: CASSIGNNNEQFF. The CDR3, as DNA: TGTGCCAGTAGTATTGGTAATAACAATGAGCAGTTCTTC. Full variable domain (outside the CDR3, taken from reference TRBV19 and TRBJ2-1): DGGITQSPKYLFRKEGQNVTLSCEQNLNHDAMYWYRQDPGQGLRLIYYSQIVNDFQKGDIAEGYSVSREKKESFPLTVTSAQKNPTAFYLCASSIGNNNEQFFGPGTRLTVL.

The chain uses TRBV30 and TRBJ2-3; the D gene is possibly TRBD2 (5 bases). This CDR3 spans 15 amino acids. V gave up 0 bases and J gave up 0 bases, with 10 bases separating them. Germline lookup yields CDR1 GTSNPN and CDR2 SVGIG (reference sequence). This CDR3 reads CAWSVLGFSTDTQYF. Here the CDR3 DNA reads TGTGCCTGGAGTGTACTAGGCTTCAGCACAGATACGCAGTATTTT.

CDR3 nucleotide sequence: TGTGCCACCTCGACTGGGCGCAATCAGCCCCAGCATTTT. Translation: CATSTGRNQPQHF. The chain couples TRBV7-2 to TRBJ1-5; D gene ambiguous. V was trimmed by 10 bases and J by 2 bases, leaving 12 bases between them. Germline V gene sequence: CDR1 SGHTA, CDR2 FQGNSA. The CDR3 has 13 amino acids.

The chain employs TRBV19 and TRBJ2-5; D not resolved. The germline CDR1 and CDR2 sequences are LNHDA and SQIVND (reference sequence). The CDR3 is made up of 11 amino acids. Trimming stripped 1 base from V and 6 bases from J, with 3 bases between. The CDR3 sequence: CASSIGKTQYF. For the CDR3, the DNA is TGTGCCAGTAGTATAGGGAAGACCCAGTACTTC.

CDR3 bases: TGCGCCAGCAGCTTCGAGGGCACAGATACGCAGTATTTT. It codes for CASSFEGTDTQYF. V gene TRBV5-1 combines with J gene TRBJ2-3; the D is unclear. V was pared by 2 bases and J by 1 base, with 5 bases between. CDR1 is SGHRS, CDR2 YFSETQ, per germline. This CDR3 has 13 residues.

The chain joins TRBV30 to TRBJ1-5; D ambiguous. Trimming stripped 1 base from V and 1 base from J, with 14 bases between. The CDR3 has 16 amino acids. The germline V gene has CDR1 GTSNPN and CDR2 SVGIG (reference sequence). CDR3 coding DNA: TGTGCCTGGAGTGGAAAGACGCCTGGCAGCAATCAGCCCCAGCATTTT. Translating gives CAWSGKTPGSNQPQHF.

The chain carries TRBV19 and TRBJ1-1, with 8 bases fitting TRBD1. CDR3 length: 13 residues. In germline, CDR1 is LNHDA, CDR2 SQIVND (reference sequence). V lost 8 bases and J lost 5; bases outside the gene matches: 7. This CDR3 is CASYKQGGTEAFF. The CDR3 nucleotides are TGTGCCAGTTACAAACAGGGGGGGACTGAAGCTTTCTTT.

The chain uses TRBV5-1 and TRBJ2-6; 7 bases match TRBD1. The CDR3 has 15 residues. V dropped 4 bases and J dropped 2; count of bases not matched to a gene: 3. CDR1 is SGHRS, CDR2 YFSETQ, per germline. In DNA form, the CDR3 reads TGCGCCAGCAGCGATGACAGGGCTGGGGCCAACGTCCTGACTTTC. The encoded protein is CASSDDRAGANVLTF.

The chain joins TRBV4-3 to TRBJ1-5; no firm D call. This CDR3 has 15 amino acids. CDR1 and CDR2 (germline): LGHNA, YSLEER. V lost 0 bases and J 2 bases, leaving 8 bases between the germline ends. CDR3 loop: CASSQDVKGNQPQHF. Written as DNA, the CDR3 is TGCGCCAGCAGCCAAGACGTCAAGGGCAATCAGCCCCAGCATTTT.

This clone was found a few times. The chain is built from TRBV6-1 and TRBJ1-2; TRBD1 is a possible D gene (5 bases). This CDR3 contains 13 residues. With 6 bases removed from V and 5 bases from J, the gap between germline ends came to 13 bases. Germline values: CDR1 MNHNS, CDR2 SASEGT. CDR3 amino acids: CASRSQGEYGYTF. Here the CDR3 DNA reads TGTGCCAGCAGGTCCCAGGGAGAGTATGGCTACACCTTC.

V and J are TRBV6-5 and TRBJ1-1; possibly TRBD1 for D (6 bases). Trimming shortened V by 7 bases and J by 4 bases, and 13 bases separated the two germline ends. This CDR3 comprises 13 residues. Per the germline V gene, CDR1 is MNHEY and CDR2 is SVGAGI. CDR3 protein: CASTDRGGTEAFF. The CDR3 DNA sequence: TGTGCCAGCACCGATAGAGGGGGCACTGAAGCTTTCTTT.

The chain is built from TRBV29-1 and TRBJ2-3; 11 positions agree with TRBD1. The CDR3 spans 17 residues. Germline CDR1 SQVTM, CDR2 ANQGSEA. J lost 0 bases, V lost 1 base, and 6 bases had no gene match. CDR3 sequence: CSVEGWTGGRSTDTQYF. Written as DNA, the CDR3 is TGCAGCGTTGAAGGGTGGACAGGGGGCCGGAGCACAGATACGCAGTATTTT.

The CDR3 loop is CASSADRGRAETQYF. The CDR3, as DNA: TGTGCCAGCAGCGCGGACAGGGGGCGCGCAGAGACCCAGTACTTC. The chain recombines TRBV5-6 with TRBJ2-5, with 11 bases aligning to TRBD1. V lost 4 bases and J lost 4; bases outside the gene matches: 6. The CDR3 sequence is 15 residues long. In germline, CDR1 is SGHDT, CDR2 YYEEEE. Full variable domain (missing parts from reference TRBV5-6 and TRBJ2-5): DAGVTQSPTHLIKTRGQQVTLRCSPKSGHDTVSWYQQALGQGPQFIFQYYEEEERQRGNFPDRFSGHQFPNYSSELNVNALLLGDSALYLCASSADRGRAETQYFGPGTRLLVL.

This clone turned up a few times. Other DNA sequences within the sample encode an identical CDR3. The V and J genes are TRBV7-6 and TRBJ2-7, with a tentative D call TRBD1 (5 bases). This CDR3 comprises 12 residues. Trimming pared 5 bases from V and 6 bases from J, leaving 11 bases between. Germline V CDR1 and CDR2: SGHVS, FNYEAQ. The DNA for the CDR3 is TGTGCCAGCAGCCCAACAGGTGGCGAGCAGTACTTC. Residues: CASSPTGGEQYF.

For the CDR3, the DNA is TGTGCCAGCAGCGTCGGCTGGACTAACTCCTACGAGCAGTACTTC. Translated: CASSVGWTNSYEQYF. The chain has TRBV9 and TRBJ2-7; maybe TRBD2 (6 bases). CDR1 is SGDLS, CDR2 YYNGEE, per germline. Trimming pared 2 bases from V and 0 bases from J, leaving 12 bases between. The CDR3 consists of 15 residues.

The genes are TRBV4-1 and TRBJ2-3; TRBD2 agrees at 12 bases. Germline-derived CDR1 and CDR2 are MGHRA and YSYEKL. Trimming cost V 6 bases and J 4 bases; bases outside gene matches: 5. CDR3 length: 15 residues. CDR3 sequence (DNA): TGCGCCAGCAGTCCGACTAGCGGGAGCCCAGATACGCAGTATTTT. It is translated as CASSPTSGSPDTQYF.

This chain connects TRBV10-1 to TRBJ2-2; TRBD2 matches 11 bases. Germline loops: CDR1 WNHNN, CDR2 SYGVQD (reference sequence). The CDR3 spans 15 residues. Trimming cost V 10 bases and J 4 bases; bases outside gene matches: 8. CDR3 DNA sequence: TGCGCCACCAAGGGGACTAGCGGAACCACCGGGGAGCTGTTTTTT. This translates into CATKGTSGTTGELFF.

This chain joins TRBV11-3 and TRBJ1-5; D is possibly TRBD1 (5 bases). The CDR3 consists of 17 residues. V was shortened by 5 bases and J by 0 bases, with 17 bases between the two germline ends. Per the germline V gene, CDR1 is SGHNT and CDR2 is YENEEA. This CDR3 reads CASSTQRQRDSNQPQHF. Here the CDR3 DNA reads TGTGCCAGCAGCACCCAAAGACAGAGAGATAGCAATCAGCCCCAGCATTTT.

This chain uses TRBV2 with TRBJ1-2, with D possibly being TRBD1 (6 bases). V lost 5 bases and J lost 1, with 11 bases in between. The CDR3 has 14 amino acids. From germline, CDR1 is SNHLY and CDR2 FYNNEI. CDR3 residues: CASSPGHLNYGYTF. The CDR3 bases are TGTGCCAGCAGTCCGGGACACCTTAACTATGGCTACACCTTC.